Shown below are 30 T cell receptor beta chains from a single sample sequenced in a study of early T cells in non-severe SARS-CoV-2 infection. TCRdb reprocessed the 5' RACE reads via MiXCR and lists one record per CDR3 protein. The sample includes 75,000 to 90,000 distinct CDR3 sequences, 5% to 7% of them seen just once. The sample taken for sequencing was whole blood. These receptors originate from an adult who was a healthcare worker with PCR-confirmed SARS-CoV-2 infection or an uninfected control (not recorded which).

The gene calls are TRBV20-1 and TRBJ2-7, with 8 positions matching TRBD2. CDR1 and CDR2 from the germline V gene are DFQATT and SNEGSKA (reference sequence). V shed 6 bases and J 3 bases; nucleotides not matched to a gene: 10. The CDR3 is made up of 14 amino acids. CDR3 nucleotide sequence: TGCAGTGCCGCACGAGTAGCGGGGATCTACGAGCAGTACTTC. Protein sequence: CSAARVAGIYEQYF.

This chain joins TRBV7-9 and TRBJ2-2; either TRBD1 or TRBD2 may supply D (5 bases each). The CDR3 consists of 18 residues. V was clipped by 5 bases and J by 3 bases, with 22 bases between them. Germline V CDR1 and CDR2: SEHNR, FQNEAQ (reference sequence). The CDR3 coding sequence is TGTGCCAGCAGCGGAAAGGGCCCCGGGACCTGGGACACCGGGGAGCTGTTTTTT. Translation gives CASSGKGPGTWDTGELFF.

This clonotype was observed a handful of times. This chain links TRBV10-1 with TRBJ2-5, with 13 positions matching TRBD2. CDR3 length: 17 residues. The J segment lost 0 bases and the V segment lost 4 bases, leaving 5 bases of the junction unmatched. CDR1 is WNHNN, CDR2 SYGVQD, per germline (reference sequence). The CDR3 is CASSATGTSGDQETQYF. The DNA of the CDR3 is TGCGCCAGCAGTGCCACCGGGACTAGCGGGGACCAAGAGACCCAGTACTTC.

In its sample, this clonotype was seen many times. The CDR3 is CASSYTVNTEAFF. The CDR3 DNA reads TGTGCCAGCAGCTACACAGTGAACACTGAAGCTTTCTTT. The chain uses TRBV5-6 and TRBJ1-1; no firm D call. V lost 3 bases and J lost 0, with 6 bases in between. The CDR3 has 13 amino acids. Per germline, CDR1 SGHDT and CDR2 YYEEEE.

This clonotype turned up a few times. A much larger clone is a single base away; this may be a read error. The CDR3 DNA is TGTGCCAGCAGCTTGGCCGTCGGGGGTTCCTACGAGCAGTACTTC. Translation: CASSLAVGGSYEQYF. V usage is TRBV5-5 and J usage is TRBJ2-7; weak D call: TRBD2 (6 bases). This CDR3 is 15 amino acids long. The V and J ends lost 0 bases and 1 base respectively, with 11 bases between them. Germline CDR1 is SGHKS and CDR2 is YYEKEE (reference sequence).

In the case of this clonotype: Sequence at one end of the junction differs from germline and may be a read error. The genes are TRBV6-2 or TRBV6-3 and TRBJ2-5, with D possibly being TRBD1 (6 bases). From germline, CDR1 is MNHEY and CDR2 SVGEGT. This CDR3 has 18 residues. CDR3 amino acids: CANSYPSTGRPPKETQYF. CDR3 DNA: TGTGCCAACAGTTACCCCTCGACAGGCCGACCACCAAAAGAGACCCAGTACTTC.

In this sample, this clonotype turned up a few times. V usage is TRBV30 and J usage is TRBJ1-5, with a weak D call TRBD1 (5 bases). The CDR3 is 18 amino acids. Germline V lookup: CDR1 GTSNPN, CDR2 SVGIG (reference sequence). Trimming took 2 bases from V and 2 from J, leaving 22 bases between them. The CDR3 reads CAWSSPRGSLLGNQPQHF. As DNA, the CDR3 is TGTGCCTGGAGTAGTCCCCGGGGGTCGTTGTTGGGCAATCAGCCCCAGCATTTT.

This clonotype was counted many times. DNA for the CDR3: TGTGCCAGCAGCTTCTTTGCGGGACAGGGGGTCCACGAGCAGTACTTC. Its translation: CASSFFAGQGVHEQYF. V is TRBV7-8 and J is TRBJ2-7; 11 bases line up with TRBD1. This CDR3 comprises 16 residues. V lost 3 bases, J lost 5 bases, and 9 bases stayed unmatched. Germline CDR1 SGHVS, CDR2 FQNEAQ.

This clonotype was seen repeatedly, ten times or more. The rearrangement links TRBV6-5 to TRBJ2-7, with D possibly matching TRBD1 (5 bases). The germline V gene encodes CDR1 MNHEY and CDR2 SVGAGI. The CDR3 has 13 amino acids. V lost 5 bases to trimming and J lost 5 bases, with 13 bases between them. The CDR3 nucleotides read TGTGCCAGCAGTATCCAGGGTCTCCACGAGCAGTACTTC. Amino acids: CASSIQGLHEQYF.

This clonotype was observed many times. The rearrangement links TRBV7-6 to TRBJ2-5, with a weak D call TRBD2 (9 bases). The V gene lost 8 bases and the J gene lost 4 bases, with 32 bases spanning the gap. Per the germline V gene, CDR1 is SGHVS and CDR2 is FNYEAQ. The CDR3 consists of 19 residues. The CDR3 protein is CASGGPVQGVAGDGETQYF. The DNA for the CDR3 is TGTGCCAGCGGGGGACCGGTACAGGGGGTAGCGGGAGACGGAGAGACCCAGTACTTC.

This clonotype turned up a few times. J is TRBJ2-7 and V is TRBV29-1; 11 nucleotides line up with TRBD2. CDR3 length: 15 amino acids. CDR1 and CDR2 from the germline V gene are SQVTM and ANQGSEA. V lost 6 bases to trimming and J lost 2 bases; unmatched junction nucleotides: 9. The CDR3 sequence: CSVRNGLAGAYEQYF. CDR3 DNA: TGCAGCGTCAGAAATGGACTAGCGGGCGCCTACGAGCAGTACTTC.

The sample holds many counts of this clonotype. This rearrangement joins TRBV4-3 to TRBJ1-4; unclear D gene. The CDR3 extends over 13 amino acids. Trimming removed 1 base from V and 8 bases from J, with 8 bases in between. Germline-derived CDR1 and CDR2 are LGHNA and YSLEER. CDR3 nucleotides: TGCGCCAGCAGCCAAGCGTACAGAGAAAAACTGTTTTTT. Protein: CASSQAYREKLFF.

The chain joins TRBV7-8 to TRBJ1-5, with D perhaps matching TRBD1 (5 bases). Germline V gives CDR1 SGHVS, CDR2 FQNEAQ. With 4 bases removed from V and 9 bases from J, the gap between germline ends came to 13 bases. CDR3 length equals 13 residues. The CDR3 sequence is CASSSGTGGPQHF. The DNA for the CDR3 is TGTGCCAGCAGCTCCGGGACCGGCGGGCCCCAGCATTTT.

This clonotype was seen a single time. The chain combines TRBV5-1 with TRBJ2-7, with a possible D match to TRBD2 (5 bases). The V gene lost 4 bases and the J gene lost 1 base, with 9 bases spanning the gap. The CDR3 has 13 amino acids. CDR1 and CDR2 from the germline V gene are SGHRS and YFSETQ. CDR3 DNA sequence: TGCGCCAGCAGCCCGAGCGGATCCTACGAGCAGTACTTC. Translated, it gives CASSPSGSYEQYF.

In this sample, this clonotype turned up a few times. The chain's CDR3 is CASSLAGGAKDTQYF. The CDR3, as DNA: TGTGCCAGCAGCTTAGCGGGGGGTGCCAAAGATACGCAGTATTTT. J is TRBJ2-3 and V is TRBV28; 10 positions match TRBD2. V lost 6 bases and J lost 5; bases outside the gene matches: 8. This CDR3 is built from 15 residues. Germline CDR1 is MDHEN and CDR2 is SYDVKM.

The chain uses TRBV5-1 and TRBJ2-7; 11 nucleotides match TRBD1. This CDR3 is built from 15 residues. V shed 4 bases, J shed 6 bases, and the junction held 9 bases outside the gene matches. Germline values: CDR1 SGHRS, CDR2 YFSETQ. CDR3 amino acids: CASSQGQGAAFEQYF. CDR3 sequence (DNA): TGCGCCAGCAGCCAAGGACAGGGGGCGGCGTTCGAGCAGTACTTC.

V usage is TRBV6-2 or TRBV6-3 and J usage is TRBJ2-2, with 9 positions matching TRBD1. V dropped 6 bases and J dropped 2; count of bases not matched to a gene: 16. CDR3 length: 19 amino acids. Germline V lookup: CDR1 MNHEY, CDR2 SVGEGT. CDR3 DNA sequence: TGTGCCAGCAGCCCGACTTTTTCACAGGGGGCTGCCAACACCGGGGAGCTGTTTTTT. It encodes CASSPTFSQGAANTGELFF.

This clonotype was seen a handful of times. The chain combines TRBV27 with TRBJ1-1, with D tentatively TRBD1 (5 bases). CDR1 MNHEY and CDR2 SMNVEV come from the germline V gene (reference sequence). The CDR3 spans 16 residues. V lost 4 bases and J lost 1, with 16 bases in between. CDR3 residues: CASSSPPGGGNTEAFF. DNA for the CDR3: TGTGCCAGCAGTTCACCCCCGGGTGGGGGGAACACTGAAGCTTTCTTT.

The table lists this clonotype with many counts. The chain is built from TRBV11-2 and TRBJ2-5, with 13 bases that match TRBD2. The CDR3 length is 16 residues. The germline CDR1 and CDR2 sequences are SGHAT and FQNNGV. V trimming: 4 bases; J trimming: 4 bases; junction bases outside the gene matches: 6. CDR3 DNA: TGTGCCAGCAGCTCGACTAGCGGGGGGCGTGGAGAGACCCAGTACTTC. It translates to CASSSTSGGRGETQYF.

This clonotype has at least ten counts. The genes are TRBV13 and TRBJ2-1, with TRBD2 matching 13 bases. Germline V gene data show CDR1 as PRHDT and CDR2 as FYEKMQ (reference sequence). This CDR3 has 16 amino acids. J lost 8 bases, V lost 4 bases, and 8 bases had no gene match. In DNA, the CDR3 is TGTGCCAGCAGCTACGGGACTAGCGGGATAGGTTATGAGCAGTTCTTC. Amino acid sequence: CASSYGTSGIGYEQFF.

A few counts support this clonotype. The chain uses TRBV11-3 and TRBJ2-2; D is perhaps TRBD1 (6 bases). Germline CDR1 SGHNT, CDR2 YENEEA. V was trimmed by 5 bases and J by 0 bases, leaving 7 bases between them. The CDR3 sequence is 14 residues long. The CDR3 coding sequence is TGTGCCAGCAGCCGGACAGCGAACACCGGGGAGCTGTTTTTT. Protein product: CASSRTANTGELFF.

The chain couples TRBV4-3 to TRBJ2-1; D is undetermined. CDR1 is LGHNA, CDR2 YSLEER, per germline. The germline V and J ends were trimmed by 0 bases and 6 bases, with 12 bases remaining between them. This CDR3 region has 15 residues. Here the CDR3 DNA reads TGCGCCAGCAGCCAAGACCGCCGCCAGCGCAATGAGCAGTTCTTC. Amino acid sequence: CASSQDRRQRNEQFF.

The sample holds many counts of this clonotype. The chain carries TRBV6-2 or TRBV6-3 and TRBJ2-1, with TRBD2 matching over 10 bases. J was trimmed by 6 bases and V by 5 bases; bases with no gene match: 4. Germline assignment: CDR1 MNHEY and CDR2 SVGEGT. This CDR3 is built from 14 residues. The CDR3 DNA is TGTGCCAGCAGTACCGGGACTAGCGTCAATGAGCAGTTCTTC. Its translation: CASSTGTSVNEQFF.

The rearrangement links TRBV6-6 to TRBJ2-7; 7 positions match TRBD1. The CDR3 has 15 residues. Per germline, CDR1 MNHNY and CDR2 SVGAGI (reference sequence). With V trimmed by 6 bases and J by 4 bases, 12 bases remained unmatched. The CDR3 reads CASSPKQGMRYEQYF. The CDR3 DNA reads TGTGCCAGCAGCCCTAAACAGGGGATGAGGTACGAGCAGTACTTC.

Only a few counts were recorded for this clonotype. This chain connects TRBV20-1 to TRBJ2-3, with 14 positions matching TRBD2. CDR1 and CDR2 (germline): DFQATT, SNEGSKA (reference sequence). The CDR3 is made up of 16 amino acids. The ends lost 0 bases at V and 5 bases at J; junction bases unmatched: 4. This chain's CDR3 is CSARDLGTSGRDTQYF. The CDR3 DNA reads as TGCAGTGCTAGAGATCTGGGGACTAGCGGGAGAGATACGCAGTATTTT.

This clonotype was observed at least ten times. The chain employs TRBV7-8 and TRBJ2-5; 9 bases align to TRBD1. The CDR3 extends over 14 amino acids. Germline V gene data show CDR1 as SGHVS and CDR2 as FQNEAQ. J gave up 5 bases and V 5 bases, and 6 bases lay outside the gene matches. The CDR3 loop is CASSAIDRGETQYF. The CDR3 DNA sequence: TGTGCCAGCAGCGCGATAGACAGGGGGGAGACCCAGTACTTC. The entire variable domain, with the rest obtained from reference TRBV7-8 and TRBJ2-5, is as follows: GAGVSQSPRYKVAKRGQDVALRCDPISGHVSLFWYQQALGQGPEFLTYFQNEAQLDKSGLPSDRFFAERPEGSVSTLKIQRTQQEDSAVYLCASSAIDRGETQYFGPGTRLLVL.

This clonotype showed up many times. The chain couples TRBV5-1 to TRBJ2-5; the D call may be TRBD1 or TRBD2 (5 bases each). Between the trimmed V and J ends, which lost 4 bases and 2 bases, there was a span of 12 bases. Per the germline V gene, CDR1 is SGHRS and CDR2 is YFSETQ. The CDR3 is made up of 14 amino acids. CDR3 nucleotide sequence: TGCGCCAGCAGCCCCGGGACCACACAAGAGACCCAGTACTTC. Translating gives CASSPGTTQETQYF.

In regard to this clonotype: Possible read error: a much larger clone is one base away. The chain joins TRBV12-3 or TRBV12-4 to TRBJ1-5; 9 bases align to TRBD1. The CDR3 contains 16 residues. The CDR3 is CVSSPPGQGSNQPQHF. CDR3 coding DNA: TGTGTCAGCAGCCCACCGGGACAGGGTAGCAATCAGCCCCAGCATTTT.

This clonotype was observed a few times. The rearrangement uses TRBV7-2 and TRBJ2-3; no firm D call. CDR3 length equals 15 residues. The germline V and J ends were trimmed by 5 bases and 3 bases, with 15 bases remaining between them. Germline V gene data show CDR1 as SGHTA and CDR2 as FQGNSA. The CDR3 nucleotides are TGTGCCAGCAGCAGGCAGGTTCGCAAGACAGATACGCAGTATTTT. It codes for CASSRQVRKTDTQYF.

The rearrangement links TRBV10-2 to TRBJ1-1, with 7 bases that match TRBD1. The CDR3 loop spans 14 amino acids. After removal of 1 base from V and 5 bases from J, the junction contained 4 bases not matched to a gene. Germline CDR1 reads WSHSY; CDR2 reads SAAADI. Here the CDR3 reads CASSEWQGVTEAFF. DNA of the CDR3: TGCGCCAGCAGTGAGTGGCAGGGGGTGACTGAAGCTTTCTTT.